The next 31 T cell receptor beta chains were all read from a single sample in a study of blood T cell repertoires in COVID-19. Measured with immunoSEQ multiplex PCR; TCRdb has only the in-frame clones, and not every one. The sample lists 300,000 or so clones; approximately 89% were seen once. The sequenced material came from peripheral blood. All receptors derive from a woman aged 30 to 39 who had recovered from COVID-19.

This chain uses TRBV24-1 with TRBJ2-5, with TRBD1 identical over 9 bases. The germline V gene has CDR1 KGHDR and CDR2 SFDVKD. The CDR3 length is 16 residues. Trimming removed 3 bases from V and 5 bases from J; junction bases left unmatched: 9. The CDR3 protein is CATSDPTGGEMETQYF. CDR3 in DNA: TGTGCCACCAGTGATCCCACAGGGGGCGAGATGGAGACCCAGTACTTC.

CDR3: CSVAVRGVSTDTQYF. The CDR3 bases are TGCAGCGTTGCGGTACGGGGGGTTAGCACAGATACGCAGTATTTT. The rearrangement links TRBV29-1 to TRBJ2-3; 7 positions agree with TRBD2. This CDR3 has 15 residues. Germline V gene data show CDR1 as SQVTM and CDR2 as ANQGSEA. The J segment lost 0 bases and the V segment lost 4 bases, leaving 7 bases of the junction unmatched.

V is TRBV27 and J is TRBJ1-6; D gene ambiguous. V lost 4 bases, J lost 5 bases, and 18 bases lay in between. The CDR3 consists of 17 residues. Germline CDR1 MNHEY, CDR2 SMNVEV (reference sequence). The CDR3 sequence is CASSSLRVRPDNSPLHF. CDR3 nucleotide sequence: TGTGCCAGCAGTTCCCTCCGGGTAAGGCCGGATAATTCACCCCTCCACTTT.

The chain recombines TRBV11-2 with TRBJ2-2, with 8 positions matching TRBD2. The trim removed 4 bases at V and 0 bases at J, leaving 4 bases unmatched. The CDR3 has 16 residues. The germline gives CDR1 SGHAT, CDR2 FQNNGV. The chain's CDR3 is CASSSLAGTNTGELFF. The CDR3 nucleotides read TGTGCCAGCAGCTCGTTAGCGGGGACGAACACCGGGGAGCTGTTTTTT.

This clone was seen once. CDR3 bases: TGTGCCAGCAGCGTAGATTTCGGGGGGGCCATGAACACCGGGGAGCTGTTTTTT. The encoded protein is CASSVDFGGAMNTGELFF. The V gene is TRBV9, the J gene TRBJ2-2, with TRBD2 matching over 8 bases. From germline, CDR1 is SGDLS and CDR2 YYNGEE. This CDR3 is 18 amino acids long. Trimming removed 0 bases from V and 1 base from J; junction bases left unmatched: 8.

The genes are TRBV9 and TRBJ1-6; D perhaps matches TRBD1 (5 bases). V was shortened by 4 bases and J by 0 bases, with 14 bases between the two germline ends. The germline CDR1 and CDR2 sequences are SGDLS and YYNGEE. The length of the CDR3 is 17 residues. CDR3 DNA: TGTGCCAGCAGCCGGGGGGAGAGTTTCTCCTATAATTCACCCCTCCACTTT. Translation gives CASSRGESFSYNSPLHF. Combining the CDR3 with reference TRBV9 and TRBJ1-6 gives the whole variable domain DSGVTQTPKHLITATGQRVTLRCSPRSGDLSVYWYQQSLDQGLQFLIQYYNGEERAKGNILERFSAQQFPDLHSELNLSSLELGDSALYFCASSRGESFSYNSPLHFGNGTRLTVT.

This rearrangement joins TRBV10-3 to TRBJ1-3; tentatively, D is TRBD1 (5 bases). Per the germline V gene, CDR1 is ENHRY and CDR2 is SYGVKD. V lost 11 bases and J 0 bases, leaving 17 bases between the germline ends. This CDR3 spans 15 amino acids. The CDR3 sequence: CAGSKGPDSGNTIYF. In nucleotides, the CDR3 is TGTGCCGGAAGCAAGGGGCCAGACTCTGGAAACACCATATATTTT.

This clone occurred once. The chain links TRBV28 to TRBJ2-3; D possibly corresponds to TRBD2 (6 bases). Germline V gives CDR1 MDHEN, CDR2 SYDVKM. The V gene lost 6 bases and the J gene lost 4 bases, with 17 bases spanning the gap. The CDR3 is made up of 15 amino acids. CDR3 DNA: TGTGCCAGCAGCTCCCCTGGACTAAAAGCAGATACGCAGTATTTT. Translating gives CASSSPGLKADTQYF.

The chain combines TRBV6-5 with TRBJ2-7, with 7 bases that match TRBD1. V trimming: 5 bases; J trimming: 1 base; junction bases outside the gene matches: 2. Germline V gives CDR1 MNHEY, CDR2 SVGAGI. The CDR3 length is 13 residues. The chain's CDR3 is CASSPDRSYEQYF. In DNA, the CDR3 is TGTGCCAGCAGTCCGGACAGGTCCTACGAGCAGTACTTC.

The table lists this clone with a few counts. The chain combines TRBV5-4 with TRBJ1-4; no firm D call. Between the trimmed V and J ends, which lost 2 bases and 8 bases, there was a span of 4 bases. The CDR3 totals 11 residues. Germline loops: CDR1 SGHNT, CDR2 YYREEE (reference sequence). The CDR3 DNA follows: TGTGCCAGCAGCTTCCAGGAAAAACTGTTTTTT. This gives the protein CASSFQEKLFF.

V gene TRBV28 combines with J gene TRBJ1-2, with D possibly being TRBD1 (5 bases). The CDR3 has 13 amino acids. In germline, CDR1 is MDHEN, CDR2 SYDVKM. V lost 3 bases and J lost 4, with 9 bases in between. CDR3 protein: CASSFGAPYGYTF. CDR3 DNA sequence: TGTGCCAGCAGTTTTGGGGCCCCCTATGGCTACACCTTC.

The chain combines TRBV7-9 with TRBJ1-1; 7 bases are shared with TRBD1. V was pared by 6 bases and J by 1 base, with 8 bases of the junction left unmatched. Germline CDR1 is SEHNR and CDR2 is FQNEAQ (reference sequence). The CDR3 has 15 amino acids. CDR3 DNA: TGTGCCAGCAGACGAAGACAGGGATCGAACACTGAAGCTTTCTTT. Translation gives CASRRRQGSNTEAFF.

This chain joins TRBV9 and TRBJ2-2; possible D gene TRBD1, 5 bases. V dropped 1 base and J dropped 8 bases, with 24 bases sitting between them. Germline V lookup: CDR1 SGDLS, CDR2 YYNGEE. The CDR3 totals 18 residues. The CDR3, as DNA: TGTGCCAGCAGCGTAAACCCAGGGCGAATCTCTTCATTGGGGGAGCTGTTTTTT. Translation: CASSVNPGRISSLGELFF.

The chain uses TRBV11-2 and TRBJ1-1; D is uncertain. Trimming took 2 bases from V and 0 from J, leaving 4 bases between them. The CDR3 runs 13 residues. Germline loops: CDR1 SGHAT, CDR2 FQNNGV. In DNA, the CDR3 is TGTGCCAGCAGCTTAACACTGAACACTGAAGCTTTCTTT. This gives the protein CASSLTLNTEAFF.

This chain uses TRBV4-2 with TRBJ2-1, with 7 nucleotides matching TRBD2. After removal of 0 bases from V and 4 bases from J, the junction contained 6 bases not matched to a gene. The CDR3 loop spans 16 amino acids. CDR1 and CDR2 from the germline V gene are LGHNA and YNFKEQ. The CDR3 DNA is TGTGCCAGCAGCCAAGATTCCGGGGGGTCGTACAATGAGCAGTTCTTC. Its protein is CASSQDSGGSYNEQFF.

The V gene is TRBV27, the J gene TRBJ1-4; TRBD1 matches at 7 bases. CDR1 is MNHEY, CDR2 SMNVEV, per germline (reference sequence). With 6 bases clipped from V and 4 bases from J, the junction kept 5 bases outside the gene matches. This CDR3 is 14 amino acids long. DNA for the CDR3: TGTGCCAGCAGAAACCGGGACAGTAATGAAAAACTGTTTTTT. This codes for CASRNRDSNEKLFF.

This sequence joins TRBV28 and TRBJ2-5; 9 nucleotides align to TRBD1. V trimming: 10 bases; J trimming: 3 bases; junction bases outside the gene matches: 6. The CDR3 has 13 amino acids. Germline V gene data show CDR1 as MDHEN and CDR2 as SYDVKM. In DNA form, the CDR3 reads TGTGCCACCGACCGGACAGGGGAAGAGACCCAGTACTTC. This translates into CATDRTGEETQYF.

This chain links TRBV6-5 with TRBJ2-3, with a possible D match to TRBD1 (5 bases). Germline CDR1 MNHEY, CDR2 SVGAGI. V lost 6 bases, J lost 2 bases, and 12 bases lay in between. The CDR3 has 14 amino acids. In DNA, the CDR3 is TGTGCCAGCAGGCAGGGAAGTTTCACAGATACGCAGTATTTT. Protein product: CASRQGSFTDTQYF.

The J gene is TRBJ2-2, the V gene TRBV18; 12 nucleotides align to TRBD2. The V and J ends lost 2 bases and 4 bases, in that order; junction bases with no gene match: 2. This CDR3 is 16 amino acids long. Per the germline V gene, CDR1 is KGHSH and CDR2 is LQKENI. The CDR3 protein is CASSPVLAGGTGELFF. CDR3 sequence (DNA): TGTGCCAGCTCACCAGTACTAGCGGGGGGCACCGGGGAGCTGTTTTTT.

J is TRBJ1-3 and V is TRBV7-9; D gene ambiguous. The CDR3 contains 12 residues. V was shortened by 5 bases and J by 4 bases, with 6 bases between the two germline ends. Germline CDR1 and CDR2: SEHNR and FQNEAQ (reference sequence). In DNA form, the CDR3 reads TGTGCCAGCAGCCGTATCGGAAACACCATATATTTT. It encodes CASSRIGNTIYF.

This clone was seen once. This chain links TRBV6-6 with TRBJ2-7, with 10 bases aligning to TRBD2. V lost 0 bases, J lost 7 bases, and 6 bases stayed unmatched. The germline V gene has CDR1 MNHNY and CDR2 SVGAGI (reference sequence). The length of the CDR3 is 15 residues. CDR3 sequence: CASSYSSGGLGEQYF. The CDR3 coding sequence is TGTGCCAGCAGTTACTCTAGCGGGGGGCTGGGGGAGCAGTACTTC.

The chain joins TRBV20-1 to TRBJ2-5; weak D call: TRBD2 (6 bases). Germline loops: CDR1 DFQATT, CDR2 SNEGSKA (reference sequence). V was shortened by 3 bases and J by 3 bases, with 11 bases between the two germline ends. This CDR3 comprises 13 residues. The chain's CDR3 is CSASRLAKETQYF. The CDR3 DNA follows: TGCAGTGCTAGTCGTCTAGCGAAAGAGACCCAGTACTTC.

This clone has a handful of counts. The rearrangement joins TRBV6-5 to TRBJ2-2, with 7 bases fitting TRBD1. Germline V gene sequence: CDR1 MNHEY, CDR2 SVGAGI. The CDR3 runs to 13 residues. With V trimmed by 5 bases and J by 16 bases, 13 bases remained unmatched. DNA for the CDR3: TGTGCCAGCAGTCAGAGCCGGGACAGTCAACCGTTTTTT. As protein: CASSQSRDSQPFF.

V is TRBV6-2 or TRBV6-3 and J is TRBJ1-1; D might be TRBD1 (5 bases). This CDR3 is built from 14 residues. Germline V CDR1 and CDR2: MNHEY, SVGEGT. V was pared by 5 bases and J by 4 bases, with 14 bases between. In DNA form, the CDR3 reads TGTGCCAGCAGTCCCCGGCGCGGGGGCACTGAAGCTTTCTTT. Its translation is CASSPRRGGTEAFF.

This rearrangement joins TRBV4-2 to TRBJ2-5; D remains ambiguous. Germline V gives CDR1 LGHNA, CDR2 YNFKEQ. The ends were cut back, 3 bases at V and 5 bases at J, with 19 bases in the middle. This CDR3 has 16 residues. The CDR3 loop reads CASSHAPGSPGETQYF. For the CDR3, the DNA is TGTGCCAGCAGCCATGCACCTGGTTCACCGGGTGAGACCCAGTACTTC.

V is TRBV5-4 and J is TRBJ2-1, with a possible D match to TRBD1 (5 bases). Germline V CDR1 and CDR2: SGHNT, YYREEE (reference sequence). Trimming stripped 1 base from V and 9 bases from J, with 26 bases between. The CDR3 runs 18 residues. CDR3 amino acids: CASSLIIMSQGVSSEQFF. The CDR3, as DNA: TGTGCCAGCAGCTTGATAATTATGAGCCAGGGTGTCAGCAGTGAGCAGTTCTTC.

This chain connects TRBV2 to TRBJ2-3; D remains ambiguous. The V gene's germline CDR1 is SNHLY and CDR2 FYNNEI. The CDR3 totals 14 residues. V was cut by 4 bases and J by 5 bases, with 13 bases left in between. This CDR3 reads CASSALPLGDTQYF. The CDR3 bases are TGTGCCAGCAGTGCACTACCGCTAGGAGATACGCAGTATTTT.

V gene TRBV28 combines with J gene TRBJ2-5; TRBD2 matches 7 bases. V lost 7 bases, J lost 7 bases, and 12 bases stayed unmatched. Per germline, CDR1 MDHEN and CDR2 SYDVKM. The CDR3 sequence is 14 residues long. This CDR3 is CASTLAPGEGTQYF. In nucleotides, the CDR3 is TGTGCCAGCACCTTGGCTCCGGGGGAGGGGACCCAGTACTTC.

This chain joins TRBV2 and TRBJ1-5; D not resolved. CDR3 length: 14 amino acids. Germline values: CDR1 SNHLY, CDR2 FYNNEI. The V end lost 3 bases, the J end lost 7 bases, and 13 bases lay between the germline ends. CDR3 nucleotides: TGTGCCAGCAGTGAGGGAGTTCTTGGACAGCCCCAGCATTTT. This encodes CASSEGVLGQPQHF. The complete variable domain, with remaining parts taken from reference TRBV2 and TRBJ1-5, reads EPEVTQTPSHQVTQMGQEVILRCVPISNHLYFYWYRQILGQKVEFLVSFYNNEISEKSEIFDDQFSVERPDGSNFTLKIRSTKLEDSAMYFCASSEGVLGQPQHFGDGTRLSIL.

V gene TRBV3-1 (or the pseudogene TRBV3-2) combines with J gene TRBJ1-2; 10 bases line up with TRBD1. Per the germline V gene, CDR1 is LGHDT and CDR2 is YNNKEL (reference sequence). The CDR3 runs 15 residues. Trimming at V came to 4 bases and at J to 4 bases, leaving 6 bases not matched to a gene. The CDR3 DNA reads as TGTGCCAGCAGCCCCGGGACAGGGGAAAGCTATGGCTACACCTTC. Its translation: CASSPGTGESYGYTF.

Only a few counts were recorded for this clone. The CDR3 DNA sequence: TGTGCCAGCAGCTCAAGACGGCGCGGGACAGGCTCCACCTACGAGCAGTACTTC. This sequence encodes CASSSRRRGTGSTYEQYF. This chain joins TRBV7-2 and TRBJ2-7; the match to TRBD1 covers 8 bases. The CDR3 is 18 residues long. Germline loops: CDR1 SGHTA, CDR2 FQGNSA. V lost 4 bases, J lost 2 bases, and 16 bases stayed unmatched.